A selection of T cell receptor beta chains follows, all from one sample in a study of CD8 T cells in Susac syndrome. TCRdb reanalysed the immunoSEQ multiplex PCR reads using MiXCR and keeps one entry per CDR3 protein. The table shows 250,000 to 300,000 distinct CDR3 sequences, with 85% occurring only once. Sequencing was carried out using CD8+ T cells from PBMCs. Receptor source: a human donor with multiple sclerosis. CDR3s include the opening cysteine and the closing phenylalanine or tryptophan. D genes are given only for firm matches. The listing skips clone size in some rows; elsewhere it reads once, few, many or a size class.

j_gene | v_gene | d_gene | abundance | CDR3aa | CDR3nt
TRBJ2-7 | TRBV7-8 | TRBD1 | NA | CASSSRQGSSYEQYF | TGTGCCAGCAGCTCTAGACAGGGTAGCTCCTACGAGCAGTACTTC
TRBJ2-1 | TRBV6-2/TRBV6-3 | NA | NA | CASSYFRPDGSNEQFF | TGTGCCAGCAGTTACTTCCGACCTGACGGATCCAATGAGCAGTTCTTC
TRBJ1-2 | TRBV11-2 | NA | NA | CASSLTARGGYGYTF | TGTGCCAGCAGCTTAACAGCGCGCGGGGGGTATGGCTACACCTTC
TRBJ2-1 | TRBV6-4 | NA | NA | CASRSPGLNEQFF | TGTGCCAGCAGATCCCCGGGGCTCAATGAGCAGTTCTTC
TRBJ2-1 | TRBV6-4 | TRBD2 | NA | CASSASGPPYNEQFF | TGTGCCAGCAGTGCTAGCGGGCCCCCCTACAATGAGCAGTTCTTC
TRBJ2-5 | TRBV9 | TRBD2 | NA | CASSPHWTSGMSTQETQYF | TGTGCCAGCAGCCCGCACTGGACTAGCGGGATGAGCACCCAGGAGACCCAGTACTTC
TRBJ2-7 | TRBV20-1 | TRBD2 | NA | CSASRGDYEQYF | TGCAGTGCCTCTCGGGGGGACTACGAGCAGTACTTC
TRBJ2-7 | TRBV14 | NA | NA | CASSQQEVYHEQYF | TGTGCCAGCAGCCAACAAGAAGTTTACCACGAGCAGTACTTC
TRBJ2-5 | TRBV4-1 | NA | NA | CASSQDRQLTGQETQYF | TGCGCCAGCAGCCAAGATCGCCAGCTAACTGGCCAAGAGACCCAGTACTTC
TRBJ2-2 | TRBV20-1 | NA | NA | CSAQDTGELFF | TGCAGCGCGCAGGACACCGGGGAGCTGTTTTTT
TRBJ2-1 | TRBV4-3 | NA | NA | CASSQGSKGVSYNEQFF | TGCGCCAGCAGCCAAGGATCGAAGGGGGTCTCCTACAATGAGCAGTTCTTC
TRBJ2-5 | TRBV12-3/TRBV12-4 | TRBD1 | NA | CASMANRDRTGETQYF | TGTGCCAGCATGGCCAACCGGGACAGGACGGGAGAGACCCAGTACTTC
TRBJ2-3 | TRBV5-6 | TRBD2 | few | CASRPRAGRASGTQYF | TGTGCCAGCAGACCCCGCGCCGGGAGGGCCAGTGGTACGCAGTATTTT
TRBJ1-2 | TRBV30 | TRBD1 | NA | CAWRGPDRVGMDYGYTF | TGTGCCTGGAGGGGACCAGACAGGGTGGGGATGGACTATGGCTACACCTTC
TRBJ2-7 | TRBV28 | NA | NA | CASSLGLGNDEQYF | TGTGCCAGCAGTTTAGGGCTCGGGAATGACGAGCAGTACTTC
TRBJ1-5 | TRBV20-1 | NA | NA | CSARSDMGPRQPQHF | TGCAGTGCTAGATCCGATATGGGGCCTCGACAGCCCCAGCATTTT